The 23 T cell receptor beta chains presented below share a single source sample, sequenced in a study of OX40 agonist ivuxolimab in advanced cancers. Libraries were prepared by immunoSEQ multiplex PCR; TCRdb keeps only in-frame clonotypes and omits some of them. The sample comprises about 73,000 clones, around nine tenths of which are singletons, and roughly 0.5% rests with the top ten. Sequenced here: CD4+ or CD8+ T cells sorted from blood, sampled in a trial of the OX40 agonist ivuxolimab. The receptors shown here come from an adult with an advanced solid tumor such as melanoma, head and neck, liver or kidney cancer.

J is TRBJ1-2 and V is TRBV29-1, with D possibly TRBD1 on 6 matching bases. The CDR3 loop spans 14 amino acids. Trimming stripped 8 bases from V and 7 bases from J, with 23 bases between. CDR1 SQVTM and CDR2 ANQGSEA come from the germline V gene. This CDR3 is CSPSPRDTDCGYTF. DNA of the CDR3: TGCAGCCCCTCCCCCCGGGACACGGATTGTGGCTACACCTTC.

The V and J genes are TRBV19 and TRBJ2-3; possibly TRBD1 for D (6 bases). V was shortened by 6 bases and J by 1 base, with 14 bases between the two germline ends. Germline V gene lookup returns CDR1 LNHDA and CDR2 SQIVND (reference sequence). The CDR3 is made up of 15 amino acids. CDR3 bases: TGTGCCAGTAGCTTAACAGGGTTGGGCACAGATACGCAGTATTTT. It yields the protein CASSLTGLGTDTQYF.

This clone was recorded once. The chain is built from TRBV6-5 and TRBJ2-7; TRBD1 matches 7 bases. The germline CDR1 and CDR2 sequences are MNHEY and SVGAGI. The ends lost 6 bases at V and 0 bases at J; junction bases unmatched: 5. The CDR3 covers 14 residues. CDR3 in amino acids: CASRDRENSYEQYF. The CDR3, as DNA: TGTGCCAGCAGAGACAGGGAGAACTCCTACGAGCAGTACTTC.

The chain links TRBV9 to TRBJ1-1, with TRBD1 matching over 7 bases. This CDR3 comprises 14 residues. Germline CDR1 SGDLS, CDR2 YYNGEE. Unmatched junction bases numbered 3, after V lost 4 bases and J lost 0 bases. In DNA, the CDR3 is TGTGCCAGCAGCCCCACAGGGGTGAACACTGAAGCTTTCTTT. It yields the protein CASSPTGVNTEAFF.

The chain couples TRBV18 to TRBJ2-3, with no clear D. Germline values: CDR1 KGHSH, CDR2 LQKENI. CDR3 length equals 14 residues. With 3 bases removed from V and 2 bases from J, the gap between germline ends came to 9 bases. The CDR3 nucleotides are TGTGCCAGCTCACCTGTACTGAACACAGATACGCAGTATTTT. This gives the protein CASSPVLNTDTQYF.

The CDR3 sequence is CASSQERGLANEKLFF. CDR3 nucleotides: TGTGCCAGCAGCCAGGAGCGGGGTTTGGCTAATGAAAAACTGTTTTTT. This rearrangement joins TRBV28 to TRBJ1-4; D uncertain. Trimming cost V 6 bases and J 3 bases, with 17 bases left between them. Germline V gene lookup returns CDR1 MDHEN and CDR2 SYDVKM. There are 16 residues in the CDR3. The whole variable domain, remainder taken from reference TRBV28 and TRBJ1-4, is DVKVTQSSRYLVKRTGEKVFLECVQDMDHENMFWYRQDPGLGLRLIYFSYDVKMKEKGDIPEGYSVSREKKERFSLILESASTNQTSMYLCASSQERGLANEKLFFGSGTQLSVL.

J is TRBJ2-3 and V is TRBV5-4; the D is unclear. Trimming took off 2 bases at V and 2 bases at J, with 15 bases between the two ends. Germline lookup yields CDR1 SGHNT and CDR2 YYREEE (reference sequence). The CDR3 spans 16 residues. The DNA of the CDR3 is TGTGCCAGCAGCTTTGGCCTAGAAGGAAACACAGATACGCAGTATTTT. It encodes CASSFGLEGNTDTQYF.

For this clone: Because the CDR3 is missing its conserved closing phenylalanine or tryptophan, this is likely a read error. No DNA is shown, since the ends of the CDR3 on it are uncertain; the CDR3 is the one TCRdb lists. The CDR3 sequence: CASSEALSPYL. This chain uses TRBV2 with TRBJ2-7; the table names TRBD2, a call not compared with the DNA. The CDR3 spans 11 amino acids, including both terminal residues. Germline V CDR1 and CDR2: SNHLY, FYNNEI.

The chain couples TRBV14 to TRBJ2-3, with D possibly being TRBD1 or TRBD2 (5 bases each). V lost 1 base, J lost 8 bases, and 10 bases lay in between. Germline CDR1 is SGHDN and CDR2 is FVKESK. This CDR3 is 13 amino acids long. In DNA, the CDR3 is TGTGCCAGCAGCCAAGGACTTGGGGGTACGCAGTATTTT. Translation: CASSQGLGGTQYF.

The chain recombines TRBV7-3 with TRBJ1-2; 10 bases match TRBD1. V was clipped by 5 bases and J by 8 bases; unmatched bases: 8. Per germline, CDR1 SGHTA and CDR2 FQGTGA. CDR3 length: 14 amino acids. The CDR3 protein is CASSPGTGAGGYTF. The CDR3, as DNA: TGTGCCAGCAGCCCGGGGACAGGGGCCGGGGGCTACACCTTC.

This chain connects TRBV6-5 to TRBJ2-1; 9 bases are shared with TRBD2. The CDR3 sequence is 15 residues long. Germline-derived CDR1 and CDR2 are MNHEY and SVGAGI. The J segment lost 3 bases and the V segment lost 6 bases, leaving 6 bases of the junction unmatched. The CDR3 DNA sequence: TGTGCCAGCAGGGTTACTAGCGGGTTCTACAATGAGCAGTTCTTC. It yields the protein CASRVTSGFYNEQFF.

The chain couples TRBV28 to TRBJ1-2; the match to TRBD1 covers 12 bases. The germline V gene has CDR1 MDHEN and CDR2 SYDVKM. The CDR3 extends over 18 amino acids. With 7 bases clipped from V and 0 bases from J, the junction kept 12 bases outside the gene matches. DNA of the CDR3: TGTGCCAGCACCCTTATTGGGACAGGGGGCATAGCTAACTATGGCTACACCTTC. This codes for CASTLIGTGGIANYGYTF.

The chain uses TRBV5-1 and TRBJ2-2, with a tentative D call TRBD1 (6 bases). The CDR3 consists of 16 residues. CDR1 is SGHRS and CDR2 is YFSETQ in the germline V gene. Trimming pared 1 base from V and 4 bases from J, leaving 14 bases between. CDR3 coding DNA: TGCGCCAGCAGCTTGTCGCAGGGGATGGGCACCGGGGAGCTGTTTTTT. Its protein product is CASSLSQGMGTGELFF.

The chain carries TRBV18 and TRBJ2-5; D perhaps matches TRBD1 (7 bases). Germline loops: CDR1 KGHSH, CDR2 LQKENI. This CDR3 spans 14 amino acids. Trimming took 5 bases from V and 5 from J, leaving 15 bases between them. CDR3 coding DNA: TGTGCCAGCTCAACCCAGGGGGGAGAGGAGACCCAGTACTTC. Protein sequence: CASSTQGGEETQYF.

The CDR3 loop reads CASSATSGSFADTQYF. For the CDR3, the DNA is TGTGCCAGCAGCGCTACTAGCGGGAGTTTTGCAGATACGCAGTATTTT. The J gene is TRBJ2-3, the V gene TRBV2, with 11 bases aligning to TRBD2. The CDR3 is made up of 16 amino acids. V lost 6 bases to trimming and J lost 4 bases; unmatched junction nucleotides: 9. Germline V lookup: CDR1 SNHLY, CDR2 FYNNEI.

The chain couples TRBV6-5 to TRBJ1-2; D gene unclear. CDR1 is MNHEY and CDR2 is SVGAGI in the germline V gene. This CDR3 has 13 amino acids. V shed 0 bases and J shed 8 bases, with 10 bases lying between them. The CDR3 DNA sequence: TGTGCCAGCAGTTACTCACGGACGGAAGGCTACACCTTC. It translates to CASSYSRTEGYTF.

This clone was seen a handful of times. The chain is built from TRBV11-2 and TRBJ2-5; D uncertain. V lost 1 base, J lost 4 bases, and 7 bases lay in between. CDR3 length: 13 amino acids. Per the germline V gene, CDR1 is SGHAT and CDR2 is FQNNGV. The chain's CDR3 is CASSLGGGETQYF. The CDR3 DNA sequence: TGTGCCAGCAGCTTAGGGGGTGGAGAGACCCAGTACTTC. Based on the CDR3 plus reference TRBV11-2 and TRBJ2-5, the full variable domain is EAGVAQSPRYKIIEKRQSVAFWCNPISGHATLYWYQQILGQGPKLLIQFQNNGVVDDSQLPKDRFSAERLKGVDSTLKIQPAKLEDSAVYLCASSLGGGETQYFGPGTRLLVL.

The genes are TRBV7-3 and TRBJ2-7; D is unclear. V lost 6 bases to trimming and J lost 0 bases, with 9 bases between them. CDR3 length equals 13 residues. Per the germline V gene, CDR1 is SGHTA and CDR2 is FQGTGA. The CDR3 DNA follows: TGTGCCAGCAGTACTGCCCACTCCTACGAGCAGTACTTC. Translated: CASSTAHSYEQYF.

V and J are TRBV5-1 and TRBJ2-3; TRBD2 matches at 7 bases. CDR3 length: 15 residues. V shed 0 bases and J 2 bases; nucleotides not matched to a gene: 3. Looked up from germline, CDR1 is SGHRS and CDR2 is YFSETQ. Written as DNA, the CDR3 is TGCGCCAGCAGCTTGGTGGCGGGGGACACAGATACGCAGTATTTT. Residues: CASSLVAGDTDTQYF.

This chain joins TRBV7-2 and TRBJ1-5; unclear D gene. With 5 bases removed from V and 2 bases from J, the gap between germline ends came to 10 bases. This CDR3 is built from 14 residues. CDR1 and CDR2 (germline): SGHTA, FQGNSA. CDR3 loop: CASSPHGGNQPQHF. The DNA for the CDR3 is TGTGCCAGCAGCCCTCATGGGGGCAATCAGCCCCAGCATTTT.

The genes are TRBV5-4 and TRBJ2-1; 7 nucleotides align to TRBD2. CDR1 is SGHNT and CDR2 is YYREEE in the germline V gene (reference sequence). The V segment lost 1 base and the J segment 1 base; nucleotides outside the gene matches: 2. This CDR3 region has 15 residues. DNA of the CDR3: TGTGCCAGCAGCTTGCCGGGAGGATCCTACAATGAGCAGTTCTTC. Translated: CASSLPGGSYNEQFF.

This clone was counted between two and nine times. V is TRBV7-9 and J is TRBJ2-1; 7 bases line up with TRBD1. The CDR3 runs to 15 residues. V was clipped by 5 bases and J by 4 bases; unmatched bases: 8. Germline values: CDR1 SEHNR, CDR2 FQNEAQ (reference sequence). The CDR3 DNA reads as TGTGCCAGCAGCGACAGGGTCAAAGGGTACAATGAGCAGTTCTTC. Amino acid sequence: CASSDRVKGYNEQFF.

This clone was seen only a few times. The gene calls are TRBV6-5 and TRBJ1-1; D gene unclear. CDR1 is MNHEY and CDR2 is SVGAGI in the germline V gene. The CDR3 has 13 amino acids. V gave up 5 bases and J gave up 3 bases, with 10 bases separating them. CDR3: CASSIQRDTEAFF. The CDR3 DNA follows: TGTGCCAGCAGTATTCAGAGGGACACTGAAGCTTTCTTT.